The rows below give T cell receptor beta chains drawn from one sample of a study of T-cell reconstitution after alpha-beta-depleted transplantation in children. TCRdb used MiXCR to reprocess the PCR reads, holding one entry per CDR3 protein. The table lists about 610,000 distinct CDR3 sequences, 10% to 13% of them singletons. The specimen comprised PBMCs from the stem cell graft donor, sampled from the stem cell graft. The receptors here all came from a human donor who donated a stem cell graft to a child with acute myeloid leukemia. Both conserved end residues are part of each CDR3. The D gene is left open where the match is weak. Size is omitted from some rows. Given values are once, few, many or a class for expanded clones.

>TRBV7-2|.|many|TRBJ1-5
CASSLGGERHQPQHF
TGTGCCAGCAGCTTAGGAGGGGAACGGCATCAGCCCCAGCATTTT
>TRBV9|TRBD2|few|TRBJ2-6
CASSPGLAGHTGANVLTF
TGTGCCAGCAGCCCTGGACTAGCGGGCCACACTGGGGCCAACGTCCTGACTTTC
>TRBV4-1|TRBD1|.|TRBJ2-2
CASKGQGRFGELFF
TGCGCCAGCAAAGGACAGGGGAGGTTCGGGGAGCTGTTTTTT
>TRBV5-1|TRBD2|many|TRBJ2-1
CASSSGLNIGQFF
TGCGCCAGCAGCTCGGGACTAAACATAGGGCAGTTCTTC
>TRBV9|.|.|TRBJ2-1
CASSVEGGNNEQFF
TGTGCCAGCAGCGTAGAGGGGGGAAACAATGAGCAGTTCTTC
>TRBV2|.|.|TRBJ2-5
CASRYRVQGETQYF
TGTGCCAGCAGGTACAGAGTGCAGGGAGAGACCCAGTACTTC
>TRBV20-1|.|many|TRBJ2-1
CSARPLIGRRPNEQFF
TGCAGTGCTAGGCCCCTAATAGGGAGAAGACCGAATGAGCAGTTCTTC
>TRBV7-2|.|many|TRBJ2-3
CASSLGLPGGTQYF
TGTGCCAGCAGCCTGGGACTCCCCGGTGGTACGCAGTATTTT
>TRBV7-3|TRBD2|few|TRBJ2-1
CASSYRLAGGYNEQFF
TGTGCCAGCAGCTACCGACTAGCGGGAGGGTACAATGAGCAGTTCTTC
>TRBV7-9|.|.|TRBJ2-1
CASSLSGATYNEQFF
TGTGCCAGCAGCTTGAGCGGAGCAACATACAATGAGCAGTTCTTC
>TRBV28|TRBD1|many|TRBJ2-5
CASSGQGQETQYF
TGTGCCAGCAGCGGACAGGGACAAGAGACCCAGTACTTC
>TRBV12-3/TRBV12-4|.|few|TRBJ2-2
CASSLRGANTGELFF
TGTGCCAGCAGTTTGAGAGGGGCGAACACCGGGGAGCTGTTTTTT
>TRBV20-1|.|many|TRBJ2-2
CSAGVGSANTGELFF
TGCAGTGCTGGGGTAGGGAGCGCGAACACCGGGGAGCTGTTTTTT
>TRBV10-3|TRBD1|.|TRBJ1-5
CAISDRGGQPQHF
TGTGCCATCAGTGACAGGGGGGGTCAGCCCCAGCATTTT
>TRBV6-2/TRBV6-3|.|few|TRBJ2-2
CASSSRRPNTGELFF
TGTGCCAGCAGTTCGCGACGACCGAACACCGGGGAGCTGTTTTTT
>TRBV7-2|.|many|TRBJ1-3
CASSPPAGGSGNTIYF
TGTGCCAGCAGCCCCCCGGCGGGGGGTTCTGGAAACACCATATATTTT